Below are 2 T cell receptor beta chains sequenced from a single sample in a study of T cell responses to AZD1222 COVID-19 vaccine. The repertoire was sequenced with immunoSEQ multiplex PCR; TCRdb's copy has only in-frame clones and lacks some. The sample gives about 140,000 clones, roughly 93% of which show up once; more than 0.85% is in the top ten. The sequencing used peripheral blood, collected on day 0 of MenACWY control vaccination. All receptors derive from an adult in good health.

The chain combines TRBV6-1 with TRBJ1-1; TRBD1 aligns across 7 bases. CDR3 length: 14 amino acids. With V trimmed by 1 base and J by 1 base, 0 bases remained unmatched. Per the germline V gene, CDR1 is MNHNS and CDR2 is SASEGT. The CDR3 DNA follows: TGTGCCAGCAGTGAAGACAGGGGGAACACTGAAGCTTTCTTT. Translated: CASSEDRGNTEAFF.

The chain couples TRBV6-5 to TRBJ2-1; 10 nucleotides match TRBD2. Per the germline V gene, CDR1 is MNHEY and CDR2 is SVGAGI. The J segment lost 7 bases and the V segment lost 2 bases, leaving 8 bases of the junction unmatched. This CDR3 comprises 16 residues. This chain's CDR3 is CASSYTGLAEGNEQFF. CDR3 sequence (DNA): TGTGCCAGCAGTTACACCGGACTAGCGGAGGGGAATGAGCAGTTCTTC.